This T cell receptor beta chain was captured by sequencing in a study of Ad26.COV2.S vaccination and SARS-CoV-2 variants. The study, taken as a whole, reports: In TCR breadth and depth analyses, total T cell responses may have been underestimated.

Treatment here: some 20 received Ad26.COV2.S at low or high dose, single or two shots; five or six received placebo; per-sample allocation not given. Samples analyzed were those drawn on day 63 after the first vaccine or placebo injection. The assay was immunoSEQ multiplex PCR, and TCRdb's table has in-frame clones only and misses some. The sample includes over 300,000 clones, 83% of them seen just once. Germline assignment: CDR1 MNHEY and CDR2 SVGAGI. The trim removed 2 bases at V and 5 bases at J, leaving 6 bases unmatched. The CDR3 runs to 14 residues. As to this clone: Its antigen remains unidentified.

The source of this sequence is a person between 18 and 60 years old who received the Ad26.COV2.S COVID-19 vaccine or a placebo. This specimen was peripheral blood, taken in a trial of Ad26.COV2.S vaccine versus placebo. V usage is TRBV6-5 and J usage is TRBJ2-7; 7 bases align to TRBD2. CDR3 protein: CASSYERDRNEQYF. As DNA, the CDR3 is TGTGCCAGCAGTTACGAGCGGGACCGGAACGAGCAGTACTTC.